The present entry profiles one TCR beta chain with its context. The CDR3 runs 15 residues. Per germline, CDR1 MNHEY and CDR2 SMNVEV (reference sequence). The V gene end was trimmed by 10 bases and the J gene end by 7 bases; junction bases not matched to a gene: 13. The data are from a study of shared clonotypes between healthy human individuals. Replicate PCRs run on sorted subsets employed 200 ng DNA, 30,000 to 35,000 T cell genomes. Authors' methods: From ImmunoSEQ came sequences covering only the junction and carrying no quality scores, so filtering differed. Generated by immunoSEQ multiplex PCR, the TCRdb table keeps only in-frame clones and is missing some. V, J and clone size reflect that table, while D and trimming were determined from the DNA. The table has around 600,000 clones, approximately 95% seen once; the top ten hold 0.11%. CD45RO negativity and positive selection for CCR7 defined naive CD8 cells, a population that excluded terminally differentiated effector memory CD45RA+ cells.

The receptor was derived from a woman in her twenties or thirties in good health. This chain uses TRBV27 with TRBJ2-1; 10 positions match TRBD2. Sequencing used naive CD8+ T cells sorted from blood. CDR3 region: CATIPLAGAFNEQFF. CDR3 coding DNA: TGTGCCACCATACCGCTAGCGGGAGCTTTTAATGAGCAGTTCTTC.